These 27 T cell receptor beta chains were all obtained from the same sample, sequenced in a study of CD8 T cells in ankylosing spondylitis. Study-wide results and caveats: Made up of eight highly homologous variants, a TCR beta motif appeared characteristic of ankylosing spondylitis blood.

From the 5' RACE reads, TCRdb called clonotypes with MiXCR, one entry per CDR3 protein. This sample has about 500,000 distinct CDR3 sequences; roughly 5.3% occur once, and the top ten carry roughly 3.2%. No antigen has been identified for these receptors. The sequencing input was blood, either unsorted or a sorted T cell fraction (not recorded which). The receptors derive from a male donor with ankylosing spondylitis.

This clonotype was detected many times. The J gene is TRBJ2-7, the V gene TRBV6-1, with D perhaps TRBD1 (5 bases). The CDR3 totals 14 residues. The germline V and J ends were trimmed by 3 bases and 4 bases, with 13 bases remaining between them. Looked up from germline, CDR1 is MNHNS and CDR2 is SASEGT. The CDR3 nucleotides read TGTGCCAGCAGTGACCGGACATTAGGGTACGAGCAGTACTTC. Its translation is CASSDRTLGYEQYF.

This clonotype was seen ten or more times. The DNA of the CDR3 is TGTGCCAGCGGGACAGGGGGCGGGACCCAGTACTTC. Its protein product is CASGTGGGTQYF. This chain joins TRBV27 and TRBJ2-5; 12 bases line up with TRBD1. There are 12 residues in the CDR3. The V and J ends lost 8 bases and 7 bases, in that order; junction bases with no gene match: 2. Germline V CDR1 and CDR2: MNHEY, SMNVEV (reference sequence).

The CDR3 DNA follows: TGCAGTGCCCCGACAGGGCCTTACAATGAGCAGTTCTTC. Protein sequence: CSAPTGPYNEQFF. The chain combines TRBV20-1 with TRBJ2-1; 7 bases agree with TRBD1. CDR3 length equals 13 residues. The V segment lost 6 bases and the J segment 4 bases; nucleotides outside the gene matches: 6. Germline V lookup: CDR1 DFQATT, CDR2 SNEGSKA (reference sequence).

In its sample, this clonotype was seen many times. This chain links TRBV6-1 with TRBJ1-1, with 7 bases aligning to TRBD1. This CDR3 region has 14 residues. Trimming removed 6 bases from V and 8 bases from J; junction bases left unmatched: 12. Per the germline V gene, CDR1 is MNHNS and CDR2 is SASEGT. The CDR3 nucleotides are TGTGCCAGCAGCTCCATCGACAGGGTGGGAGAAGCTTTCTTT. It encodes CASSSIDRVGEAFF.

At least ten counts were recorded for this clonotype. The chain couples TRBV6-5 to TRBJ2-2; 7 nucleotides align to TRBD1. V trimming: 4 bases; J trimming: 1 base; junction bases outside the gene matches: 3. Looked up from germline, CDR1 is MNHEY and CDR2 is SVGAGI. The CDR3 loop spans 15 amino acids. CDR3 coding DNA: TGTGCCAGCAGTTCGGACAGGAGGAACACCGGGGAGCTGTTTTTT. Its protein product is CASSSDRRNTGELFF.

This clonotype has at least ten counts. V usage is TRBV27 and J usage is TRBJ1-5; D call uncertain. V lost 5 bases and J 1 base, leaving 15 bases between the germline ends. The CDR3 sequence is 16 residues long. Germline CDR1 and CDR2: MNHEY and SMNVEV (reference sequence). CDR3 region: CASSPFGILSNQPQHF. As DNA, the CDR3 is TGTGCCAGCAGTCCATTTGGGATTTTAAGCAATCAGCCCCAGCATTTT.

This clonotype was observed many times. This chain joins TRBV6-5 and TRBJ1-1, with TRBD1 identical over 9 bases. Germline CDR1 is MNHEY and CDR2 is SVGAGI. CDR3 length: 15 amino acids. J lost 7 bases, V lost 2 bases, and 8 bases had no gene match. The CDR3 protein is CASSYGPGQGIEAFF. The CDR3 region has the DNA TGTGCCAGCAGTTACGGTCCGGGACAGGGAATTGAAGCTTTCTTT.

This clonotype has ten or more counts. The V gene is TRBV6-2 or TRBV6-3, the J gene TRBJ1-5; D unresolved. The CDR3 loop spans 13 amino acids. Per germline, CDR1 MNHEY and CDR2 SVGEGT. The V and J ends lost 9 bases and 2 bases respectively, with 11 bases between them. The CDR3 is CASQQEGNQPQHF. In nucleotides, the CDR3 is TGTGCCAGTCAGCAGGAGGGCAATCAGCCCCAGCATTTT.

This clonotype has ten or more counts. This chain links TRBV5-6 with TRBJ2-3; 11 bases agree with TRBD2. The CDR3 totals 15 residues. The germline V gene has CDR1 SGHDT and CDR2 YYEEEE. Trimming at V came to 6 bases and at J to 4 bases, leaving 7 bases not matched to a gene. The DNA of the CDR3 is TGTGCCAGCATCCGGCTAGCGGGAGGCCCAGATACGCAGTATTTT. It encodes CASIRLAGGPDTQYF.

Ten or more counts support this clonotype. This chain links TRBV3-1 with TRBJ2-7; 8 nucleotides line up with TRBD1. The CDR3 contains 14 residues. V gave up 0 bases and J gave up 4 bases; unmatched junction bases: 2. Germline lookup yields CDR1 LGHDT and CDR2 YNNKEL (reference sequence). CDR3 nucleotides: TGTGCCAGCAGCCAAGACAGGGGGCATTACGAGCAGTACTTC. Its protein product is CASSQDRGHYEQYF.

This clonotype was recorded at least ten times. V usage is TRBV28 and J usage is TRBJ2-6; unclear D gene. From germline, CDR1 is MDHEN and CDR2 SYDVKM. The CDR3 is made up of 16 amino acids. V shed 6 bases and J shed 0 bases, with 12 bases lying between them. Here the CDR3 DNA reads TGTGCCAGCAGGCGCGACCACAGCTCTGGGGCCAACGTCCTGACTTTC. It translates to CASRRDHSSGANVLTF.

This clonotype was found many times. This chain links TRBV7-2 with TRBJ2-5, with D possibly being TRBD1 or TRBD2 (5 bases each). Germline V gives CDR1 SGHTA, CDR2 FQGNSA. The length of the CDR3 is 15 residues. Trimming shortened V by 4 bases and J by 5 bases, and 17 bases separated the two germline ends. CDR3 nucleotides: TGTGCCAGCAGCTGGGGTAGGGACCAAAGGGAGACCCAGTACTTC. This sequence encodes CASSWGRDQRETQYF. The entire variable domain, with the rest obtained from reference TRBV7-2 and TRBJ2-5, is as follows: GAGVSQSPSNKVTEKGKDVELRCDPISGHTALYWYRQSLGQGLEFLIYFQGNSAPDKSGLPSDRFSAERTGGSVSTLTIQRTQQEDSAVYLCASSWGRDQRETQYFGPGTRLLVL.

This chain links TRBV5-1 with TRBJ2-6; weak D call: TRBD2 (6 bases). Germline CDR1 reads SGHRS; CDR2 reads YFSETQ. The CDR3 extends over 17 amino acids. Deletions cut 5 bases from V and 0 bases from J, with 15 bases between. The CDR3 sequence is CASRAGTGDSGANVLTF. For the CDR3, the DNA is TGCGCCAGCAGAGCGGGTACAGGCGACTCTGGGGCCAACGTCCTGACTTTC.

This clonotype was recorded at least ten times. The chain uses TRBV6-2 or TRBV6-3 and TRBJ2-2; D is unclear. Trimming took 1 base from V and 2 from J, leaving 11 bases between them. The CDR3 totals 16 residues. CDR1 is MNHEY, CDR2 SVGEGT, per germline. This CDR3 reads CASSYFRLFNTGELFF. The DNA of the CDR3 is TGTGCCAGCAGTTACTTTAGGCTCTTCAACACCGGGGAGCTGTTTTTT.

This clonotype was seen at least ten times. A read error may produce the germline difference seen at one junction end. This rearrangement joins TRBV7-7 to TRBJ2-5; 7 bases map to TRBD2. CDR1 SSHAT and CDR2 FNYEAQ come from the germline V gene (reference sequence). The CDR3 consists of 15 residues. In DNA form, the CDR3 reads TGTGCTAGCAGTAATGGGGGGGGTCCACAAGAGACCCAGTACTTC. It encodes CASSNGGGPQETQYF.

There are many counts of this clonotype. The chain has TRBV3-1 and TRBJ1-2, with 7 nucleotides matching TRBD1. CDR3 size: 16 residues. CDR1 is LGHDT and CDR2 is YNNKEL in the germline V gene (reference sequence). Losses at the gene ends were 4 bases for V and 0 bases for J; bases not matched to a gene: 8. CDR3 DNA: TGTGCCAGCAGCCCCTACCTAGGACAGGCTAACTATGGCTACACCTTC. It translates to CASSPYLGQANYGYTF.

This clonotype was seen only a few times. V and J are TRBV7-9 and TRBJ2-5; D is unclear. Germline assignment: CDR1 SEHNR and CDR2 FQNEAQ (reference sequence). The CDR3 extends over 14 amino acids. V was trimmed by 3 bases and J by 2 bases, leaving 10 bases between them. This CDR3 reads CASSLADGQETQYF. CDR3 DNA: TGTGCCAGCAGCTTGGCTGACGGGCAAGAGACCCAGTACTTC.

In this sample, this clonotype turned up many times. The rearrangement links TRBV7-2 to TRBJ1-1; D remains unclear. V was trimmed by 0 bases and J by 6 bases, leaving 8 bases between them. Germline V gene sequence: CDR1 SGHTA, CDR2 FQGNSA. The length of the CDR3 is 13 residues. The CDR3 nucleotides read TGTGCCAGCAGCTTAGCGCCGCCGGCTGAAGCTTTCTTT. Residues: CASSLAPPAEAFF.

This chain links TRBV3-1 with TRBJ2-7; unclear D gene. The CDR3 has 14 residues. V was clipped by 5 bases and J by 1 base, with 12 bases between them. Germline CDR1 is LGHDT and CDR2 is YNNKEL (reference sequence). The CDR3 nucleotides are TGTGCCAGCAGCTTCGTGGGCGAGTCCTACGAGCAGTACTTC. This encodes CASSFVGESYEQYF.

This clonotype has ten or more counts. This chain joins TRBV10-3 and TRBJ1-1; 9 bases agree with TRBD1. V gave up 6 bases and J gave up 5 bases; unmatched junction bases: 10. This CDR3 is 15 amino acids long. Germline values: CDR1 ENHRY, CDR2 SYGVKD. CDR3 loop: CAIRAGTGWGTEAFF. The CDR3 DNA sequence: TGTGCCATCAGGGCCGGGACAGGGTGGGGAACTGAAGCTTTCTTT.

This chain uses TRBV5-1 with TRBJ2-3; 10 bases line up with TRBD1. Germline CDR1 is SGHRS and CDR2 is YFSETQ. The CDR3 is 14 residues long. With V trimmed by 4 bases and J by 4 bases, 3 bases remained unmatched. The CDR3 DNA reads as TGCGCCAGCAGCATGGGACAGGGGCCAGATACGCAGTATTTT. Encoded protein: CASSMGQGPDTQYF. Filled out from reference TRBV5-1 and TRBJ2-3, the complete variable domain reads KAGVTQTPRYLIKTRGQQVTLSCSPISGHRSVSWYQQTPGQGLQFLFEYFSETQRNKGNFPGRFSGRQFSNSRSEMNVSTLELGDSALYLCASSMGQGPDTQYFGPGTRLTVL.

This clonotype appeared many times. This chain uses TRBV20-1 with TRBJ2-3; no firm D call. CDR1 and CDR2 (germline): DFQATT, SNEGSKA (reference sequence). V lost 1 base and J lost 2, with 7 bases in between. The CDR3 totals 13 residues. DNA of the CDR3: TGCAGTGCTAGAGCGGACCTCACAGATACGCAGTATTTT. Amino acids: CSARADLTDTQYF.

This clonotype has at least ten counts. The chain has TRBV18 and TRBJ2-7; the D gene is possibly TRBD1 (7 bases). CDR1 is KGHSH, CDR2 LQKENI, per germline. V was trimmed by 5 bases and J by 3 bases, leaving 20 bases between them. This CDR3 is built from 16 residues. The CDR3 bases are TGTGCCAGCTCAACTTTAGGAGGGGGCGACAGCTACGAGCAGTACTTC. Amino acids: CASSTLGGGDSYEQYF.

This clonotype was counted many times. This chain uses TRBV7-8 with TRBJ1-6, with D possibly being TRBD1 (5 bases). The CDR3 length is 15 residues. The germline V and J ends were trimmed by 1 base and 10 bases, with 14 bases remaining between them. The germline gives CDR1 SGHVS, CDR2 FQNEAQ. For the CDR3, the DNA is TGTGCCAGCAGCTTAGAGGGTTTTGGGGGATCACCCCTCCACTTT. Its translation is CASSLEGFGGSPLHF.

The chain combines TRBV18 with TRBJ2-5; D is unresolved. V gave up 2 bases and J gave up 2 bases, with 9 bases separating them. Per germline, CDR1 KGHSH and CDR2 LQKENI. This CDR3 contains 14 residues. The CDR3 nucleotides read TGTGCCAGCTCACCAGGTCTGCGACAAGAGACCCAGTACTTC. Residues: CASSPGLRQETQYF.

This clonotype came up many times. The rearrangement joins TRBV28 to TRBJ2-5, with TRBD1 matching over 7 bases. CDR3 size: 13 residues. CDR1 MDHEN and CDR2 SYDVKM come from the germline V gene. Trimming removed 4 bases from V and 5 bases from J; junction bases left unmatched: 4. As DNA, the CDR3 is TGTGCCAGCAGTTCGCACAGGGGTGAGACCCAGTACTTC. Protein sequence: CASSSHRGETQYF.

This clonotype has at least ten counts. The gene calls are TRBV5-1 and TRBJ2-2, with TRBD1 matching 9 bases. Germline V gives CDR1 SGHRS, CDR2 YFSETQ. Trimming removed 2 bases from V and 4 bases from J; junction bases left unmatched: 6. The CDR3 is 16 amino acids. CDR3 sequence (DNA): TGCGCCAGCAGCTTCAACCCGGGACAGGGCACCGGGGAGCTGTTTTTT. Its protein product is CASSFNPGQGTGELFF.